This T cell receptor beta chain was sequenced for a study of Ad26.COV2.S vaccination and SARS-CoV-2 variants. Findings of the study overall: Recipients of vaccine and of placebo showed similar breadth of their non-spike TCR repertoires.

Treatment noted: around 19 received Ad26.COV2.S at low or high dose, single or two shots; several received placebo; per-sample allocation not given. Each sample was drawn 63 days after the first injection (of vaccine or placebo). Expression of Wuhan-strain SARS-CoV-2 spike came from the Ad26 vector that formed the vaccine. CDR3 length: 19 amino acids. Concerning this clone itself: Antigen unknown.

The method was immunoSEQ multiplex PCR; TCRdb's version includes in-frame clones alone and lacks a portion of them. The sample lists 380,000 or so clones, about 85% occurring once. The genes are TRBV21-1 and TRBJ1-2; the DNA was not compared with TRBD1, the D call given in the table. TRBV21-1 is recorded as a pseudogene. This receptor was taken from a person between 18 and 59 years old who received the Ad26.COV2.S COVID-19 vaccine or a placebo. The input for sequencing was peripheral blood, taken in a trial of Ad26.COV2.S vaccine versus placebo. The CDR3 sequence: CASSKAVLGRQGLNYGYTF. CDR3 in DNA: TGTGCCAGCAGCAAAGCGGTTTTAGGGAGACAGGGGTTAAACTATGGCTACACCTTC.